This paragraph covers one T cell receptor (beta chain) sequence. Its antigen remains unknown. CDR1 MNHEY and CDR2 SMNVEV come from the germline V gene (reference sequence). The length of the CDR3 is 15 residues. Trimming at V came to 5 bases and at J to 1 base, leaving 6 bases not matched to a gene. The record originates from a study of cytomegalovirus exposure and HLA in healthy donors. Overall study context: A prior analysis found roughly 110 million unique TCR beta sequences from some 190 million T cells. Study-level points and caveats: Some segments of the V type, notably TRBV6-2 and TRBV6-3, were excluded as indistinguishable. Common viral pathogens seemed, in a later analysis, to connect with several of the most significant clusters. Reports showed the classifier diagnosing cytomegalovirus status with high specificity and sensitivity.

The primer mix had 60 Vbeta and 13 Jbeta primers. This table comes from immunoSEQ multiplex PCR, and its TCRdb copy is limited to in-frame clones, with some not included. The table records about 57,000 clones, 70% to 85% of them present only once. This sequence was found in a woman aged 25 to 39 in good health and CMV-seronegative. The chain carries TRBV27 and TRBJ1-1; 8 bases fit TRBD1. Sequenced sample: PBMCs. CDR3 in DNA: TGTGCCAGCAGTCGACAGGGGCAATGGAACACTGAAGCTTTCTTT. Translated, it gives CASSRQGQWNTEAFF.